The T cell receptor (beta chain) described here comes from a study of glioma-infiltrating T cells. Notes on the study in general: Above-expected tissue-blood divergence occurred in all gliomas, most in low-grade ones. Tissue and blood shared very few CDR3 sequences.

This clonotype showed up just a few times. What it recognizes is unknown. A read error may be the cause here, since a much bigger clone is one base away. The ends were cut back, 1 base at V and 9 bases at J, with 16 bases in the middle. This CDR3 is 14 amino acids long. Looked up from germline, CDR1 is DFQATT and CDR2 is SNEGSKA (reference sequence). The iRepertoire nested amplicon-rescue multiplex PCR amplified TCR alpha and beta CDR3s from RNA. For one-step reverse transcription and amplification, 100-400 ng of tissue mRNA or PBMC total RNA was used. TCRdb re-derived calls from the multiplex PCR reads in MiXCR, one entry per CDR3 protein. The sample lists under 150,000 distinct CDR3 sequences; approximately 26% were seen once.

The chain joins TRBV20-1 to TRBJ1-5; D not certain. This clonotype originated in a human donor with low-grade glioma or glioblastoma, undergoing nonglioma brain surgery, or in good health (not recorded which). What was sequenced was glioma tissue, nonneoplastic brain tissue, or PBMCs (not recorded which). CDR3 nucleotide sequence: TGCAGTGCTAGAGGTGAACAGCCGGCTCGGCCCCAGCATTTT. Its protein product is CSARGEQPARPQHF.